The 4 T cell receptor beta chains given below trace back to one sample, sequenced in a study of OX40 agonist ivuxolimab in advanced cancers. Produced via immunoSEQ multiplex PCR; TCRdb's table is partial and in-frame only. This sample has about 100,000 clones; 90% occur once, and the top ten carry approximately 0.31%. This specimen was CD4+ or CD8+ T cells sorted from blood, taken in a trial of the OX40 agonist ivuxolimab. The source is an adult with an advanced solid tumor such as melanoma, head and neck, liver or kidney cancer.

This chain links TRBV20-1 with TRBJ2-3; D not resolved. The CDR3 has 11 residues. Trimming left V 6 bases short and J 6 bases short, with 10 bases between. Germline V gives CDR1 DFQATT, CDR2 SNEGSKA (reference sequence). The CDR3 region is CSALMRDTQYF. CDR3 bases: TGCAGTGCCCTAATGAGGGATACGCAGTATTTT.

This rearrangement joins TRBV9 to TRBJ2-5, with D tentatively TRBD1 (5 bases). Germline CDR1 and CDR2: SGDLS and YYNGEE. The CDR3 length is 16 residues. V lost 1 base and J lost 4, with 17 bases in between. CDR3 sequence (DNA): TGTGCCAGCAGCGTAACCCCGACAGCTAAGGGAGAGACCCAGTACTTC. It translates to CASSVTPTAKGETQYF.

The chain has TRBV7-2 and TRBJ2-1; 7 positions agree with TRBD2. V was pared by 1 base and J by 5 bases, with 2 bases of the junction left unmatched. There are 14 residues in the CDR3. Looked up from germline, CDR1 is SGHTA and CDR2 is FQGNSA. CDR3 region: CASSLGLAHNEQFF. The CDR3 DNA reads TGTGCCAGCAGCTTAGGACTAGCCCACAATGAGCAGTTCTTC.

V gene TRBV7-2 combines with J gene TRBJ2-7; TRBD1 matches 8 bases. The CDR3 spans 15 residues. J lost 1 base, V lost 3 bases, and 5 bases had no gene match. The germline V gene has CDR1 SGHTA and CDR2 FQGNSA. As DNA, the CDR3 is TGTGCCAGCAGCTTTGACAGGGGTGTTTCCTACGAGCAGTACTTC. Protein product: CASSFDRGVSYEQYF.